The subject of this entry is one T cell receptor (beta chain). TCRdb's copy holds only in-frame clones and misses some; the assay was immunoSEQ multiplex PCR. The table records fewer than 300,000 clones, roughly 88% of them present only once. This CDR3 is 16 amino acids long. J lost 12 bases, V lost 0 bases, and 14 bases had no gene match. Germline V gene lookup returns CDR1 LNHNV and CDR2 YYDKDF (reference sequence). The sample is drawn from a study of blood T cell repertoires in COVID-19. Across the study: In each case, the material was cDNA or gDNA derived from T cells, B-cell-depleted T cells, or PBMCs.

The sequencing input was PBMCs or T cells enriched from blood (not recorded which). The chain couples TRBV15 to TRBJ2-1; 7 bases are shared with TRBD1. This sequence was found in a middle-aged woman with acute COVID-19. DNA of the CDR3: TGTGCCACCAGCAGAGACTCAACCGGGACAGACAGAACGCAGTTCTTC. It encodes CATSRDSTGTDRTQFF.